The clone carrying this T cell receptor (beta chain) was picked up one time. The antigen is not known. This specimen belongs to a study of T cell responses to AZD1222 COVID-19 vaccine. Study-level findings and limits: Only a handful of AZD1222 recipients, several in all, had baseline seropositivity. Donors in the cohort were predominantly white British and more often female, and clonal diversity was possibly underestimated.

Method: immunoSEQ multiplex PCR; TCRdb's copy keeps in-frame clones and lacks some. The data contain 70,000 to 90,000 clones, more than 75% of them seen just once; the ten biggest clones take up around 2.8%. Trimming stripped 5 bases from V and 2 bases from J, with 13 bases between. The CDR3 has 15 residues. Germline lookup yields CDR1 KGHSH and CDR2 LQKENI. The rearrangement links TRBV18 to TRBJ2-1; possible D gene TRBD1, 5 bases. The clonotype comes from an adult in good health. The source was peripheral blood, collected on day 0 of AZD1222 vaccination. Here the CDR3 DNA reads TGTGCCAGCTCAGACCCGACAGCCACCTACAATGAGCAGTTCTTC. Encoded protein: CASSDPTATYNEQFF.